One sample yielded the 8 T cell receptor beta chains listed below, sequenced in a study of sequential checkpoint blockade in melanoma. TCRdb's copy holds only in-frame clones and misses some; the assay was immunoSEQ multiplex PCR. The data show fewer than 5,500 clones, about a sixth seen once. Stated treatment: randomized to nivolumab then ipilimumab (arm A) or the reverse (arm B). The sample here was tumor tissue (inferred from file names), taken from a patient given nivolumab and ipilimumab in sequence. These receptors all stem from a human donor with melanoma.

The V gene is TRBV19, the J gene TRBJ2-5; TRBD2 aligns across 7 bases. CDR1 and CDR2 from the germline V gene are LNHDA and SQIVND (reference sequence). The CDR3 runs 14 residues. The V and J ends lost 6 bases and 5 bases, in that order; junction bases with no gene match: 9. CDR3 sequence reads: CASSQNGLGETQYF. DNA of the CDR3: TGTGCCAGTAGCCAAAATGGACTAGGCGAGACCCAGTACTTC.

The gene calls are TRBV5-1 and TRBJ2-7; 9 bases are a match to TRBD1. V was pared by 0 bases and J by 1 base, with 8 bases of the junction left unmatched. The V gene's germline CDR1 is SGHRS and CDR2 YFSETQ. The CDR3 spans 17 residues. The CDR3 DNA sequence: TGCGCCAGCAGCTTGGTAGTAGGACAGGGGAAGTCCTACGAGCAGTACTTC. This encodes CASSLVVGQGKSYEQYF.

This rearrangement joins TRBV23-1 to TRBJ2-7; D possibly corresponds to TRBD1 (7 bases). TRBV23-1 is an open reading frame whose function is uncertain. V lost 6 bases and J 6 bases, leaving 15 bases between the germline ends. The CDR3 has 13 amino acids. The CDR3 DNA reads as TGCGCCAGCAGCCAGGCAGGGGGAGGCGAGCAGTACTTC. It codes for CASSQAGGGEQYF.

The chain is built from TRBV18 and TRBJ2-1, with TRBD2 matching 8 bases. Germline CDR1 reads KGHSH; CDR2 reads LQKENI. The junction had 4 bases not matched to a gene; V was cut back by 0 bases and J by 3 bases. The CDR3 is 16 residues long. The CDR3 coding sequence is TGTGCCAGCTCACCACCGAGCGGGGGTCTCTACAATGAGCAGTTCTTC. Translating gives CASSPPSGGLYNEQFF.

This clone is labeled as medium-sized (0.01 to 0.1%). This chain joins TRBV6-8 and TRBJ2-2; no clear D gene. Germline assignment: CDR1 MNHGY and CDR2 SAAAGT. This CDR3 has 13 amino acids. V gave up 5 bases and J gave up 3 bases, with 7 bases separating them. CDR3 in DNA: TGTGCCAGCAGTGACGGACACACCGGGGAGCTGTTTTTT. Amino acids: CASSDGHTGELFF.

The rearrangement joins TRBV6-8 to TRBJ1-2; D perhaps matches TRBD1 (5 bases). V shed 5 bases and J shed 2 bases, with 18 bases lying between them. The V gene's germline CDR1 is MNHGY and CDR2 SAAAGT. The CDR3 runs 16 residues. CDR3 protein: CASSTRTGTANYGYTF. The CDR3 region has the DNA TGTGCCAGCAGTACACGAACCGGGACCGCCAACTATGGCTACACCTTC.

The CDR3 protein is CATSGTRSSYNEQFF. The CDR3 DNA reads as TGTGCCACCAGCGGGACGAGGAGCTCCTACAATGAGCAGTTCTTC. The rearrangement joins TRBV15 to TRBJ2-1; D is tentatively TRBD1 or TRBD2 (5 bases each). Germline CDR1 and CDR2: LNHNV and YYDKDF (reference sequence). V gave up 5 bases and J gave up 0 bases, with 11 bases separating them. The CDR3 has 15 residues.

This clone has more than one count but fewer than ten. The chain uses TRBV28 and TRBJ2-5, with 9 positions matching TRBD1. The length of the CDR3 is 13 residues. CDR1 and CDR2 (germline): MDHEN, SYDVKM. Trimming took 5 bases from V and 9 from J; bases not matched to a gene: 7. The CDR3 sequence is CASSLQGAYAQYF. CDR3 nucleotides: TGTGCCAGCAGTCTACAGGGGGCTTATGCCCAGTACTTC.